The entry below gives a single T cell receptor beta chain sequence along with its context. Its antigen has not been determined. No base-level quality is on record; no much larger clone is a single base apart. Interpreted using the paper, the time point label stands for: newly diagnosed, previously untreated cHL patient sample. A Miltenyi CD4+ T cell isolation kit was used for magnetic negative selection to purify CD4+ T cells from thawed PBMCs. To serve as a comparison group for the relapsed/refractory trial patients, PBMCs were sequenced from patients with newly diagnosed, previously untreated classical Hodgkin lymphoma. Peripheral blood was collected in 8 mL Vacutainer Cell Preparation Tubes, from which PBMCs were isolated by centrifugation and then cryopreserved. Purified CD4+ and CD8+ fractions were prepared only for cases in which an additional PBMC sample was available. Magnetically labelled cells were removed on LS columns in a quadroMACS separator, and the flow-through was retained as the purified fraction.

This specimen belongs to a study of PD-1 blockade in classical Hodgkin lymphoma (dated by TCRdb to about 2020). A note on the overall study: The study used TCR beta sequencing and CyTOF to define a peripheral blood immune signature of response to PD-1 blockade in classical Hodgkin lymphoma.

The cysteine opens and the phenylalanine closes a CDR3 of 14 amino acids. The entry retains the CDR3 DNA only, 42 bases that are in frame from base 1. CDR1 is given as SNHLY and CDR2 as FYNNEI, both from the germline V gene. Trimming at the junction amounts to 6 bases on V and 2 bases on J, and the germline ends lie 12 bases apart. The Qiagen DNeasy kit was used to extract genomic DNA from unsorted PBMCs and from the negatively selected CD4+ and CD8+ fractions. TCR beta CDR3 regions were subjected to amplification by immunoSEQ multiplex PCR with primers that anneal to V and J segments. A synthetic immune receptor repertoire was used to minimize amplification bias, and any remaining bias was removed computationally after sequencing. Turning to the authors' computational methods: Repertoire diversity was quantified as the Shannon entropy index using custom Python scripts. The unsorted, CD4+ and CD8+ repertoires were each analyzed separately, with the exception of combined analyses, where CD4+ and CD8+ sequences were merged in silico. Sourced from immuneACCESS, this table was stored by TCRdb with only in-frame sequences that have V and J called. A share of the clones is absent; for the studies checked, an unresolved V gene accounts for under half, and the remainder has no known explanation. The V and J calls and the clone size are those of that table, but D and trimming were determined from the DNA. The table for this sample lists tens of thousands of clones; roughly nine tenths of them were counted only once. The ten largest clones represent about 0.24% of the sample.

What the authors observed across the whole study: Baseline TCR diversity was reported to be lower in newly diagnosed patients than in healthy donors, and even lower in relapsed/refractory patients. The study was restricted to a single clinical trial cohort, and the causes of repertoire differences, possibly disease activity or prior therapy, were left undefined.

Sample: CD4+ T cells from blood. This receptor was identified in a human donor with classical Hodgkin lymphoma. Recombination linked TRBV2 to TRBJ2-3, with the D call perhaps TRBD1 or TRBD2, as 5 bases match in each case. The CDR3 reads CASRETGPTDTQYF. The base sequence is TGTGCCAGCAGGGAAACGGGGCCCACAGATACGCAGTATTTT.